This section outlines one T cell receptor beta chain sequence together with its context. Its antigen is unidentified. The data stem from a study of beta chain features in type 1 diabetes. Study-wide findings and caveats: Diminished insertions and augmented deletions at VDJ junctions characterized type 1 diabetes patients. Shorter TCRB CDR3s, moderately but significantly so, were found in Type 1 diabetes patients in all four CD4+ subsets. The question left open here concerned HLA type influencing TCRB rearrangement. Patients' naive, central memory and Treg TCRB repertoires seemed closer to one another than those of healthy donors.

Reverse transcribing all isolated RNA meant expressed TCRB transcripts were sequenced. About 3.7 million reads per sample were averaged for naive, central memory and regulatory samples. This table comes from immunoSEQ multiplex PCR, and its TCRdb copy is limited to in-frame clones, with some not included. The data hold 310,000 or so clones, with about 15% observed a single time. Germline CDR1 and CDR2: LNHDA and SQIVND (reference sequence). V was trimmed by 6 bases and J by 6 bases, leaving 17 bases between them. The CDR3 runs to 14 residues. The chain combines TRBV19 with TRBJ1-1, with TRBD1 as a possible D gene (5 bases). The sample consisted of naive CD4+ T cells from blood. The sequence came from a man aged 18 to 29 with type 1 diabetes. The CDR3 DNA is TGTGCCAGTAGCCGACAGAGCTTCGAGGCTGAAGCTTTCTTT. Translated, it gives CASSRQSFEAEAFF.